This TCR beta chain was captured in a study of T cell changes during pregnancy in multiple sclerosis. This clone was observed a few times. Per the germline V gene, CDR1 is MDHEN and CDR2 is SYDVKM. The CDR3 has 15 residues. V was cut by 2 bases and J by 6 bases, with 14 bases left in between. Profiled with immunoSEQ multiplex PCR; TCRdb holds only in-frame clones, not every one. This sample has about 75,000 clones, with roughly 90% found just once. This specimen consisted of peripheral blood, obtained in the first trimester of pregnancy. V gene TRBV28 combines with J gene TRBJ1-3, with D unclear. The sequence was collected from a female donor in good health, enrolled as a control in a pregnancy study. CDR3 loop: CASSLGRRSVNTIYF. The CDR3 coding sequence is TGTGCCAGCAGTTTAGGGCGGAGGTCGGTAAACACCATATATTTT. Full variable domain (rest looked up from reference TRBV28 and TRBJ1-3): DVKVTQSSRYLVKRTGEKVFLECVQDMDHENMFWYRQDPGLGLRLIYFSYDVKMKEKGDIPEGYSVSREKKERFSLILESASTNQTSMYLCASSLGRRSVNTIYFGEGSWLTVV.